This TCR beta chain was documented in a study of blood T cell repertoires in COVID-19. Study details: Whether acute or convalescent, the COVID-19 samples came from the United States, Italy and Spain.

CDR3 length: 14 residues. The V segment lost 8 bases and the J segment 3 bases; nucleotides outside the gene matches: 7. Germline V gene lookup returns CDR1 PRHDT and CDR2 FYEKMQ (reference sequence). The method was immunoSEQ multiplex PCR; TCRdb's version includes in-frame clones alone and lacks a portion of them. The sample lists approximately 210,000 clones; 82% were seen once. The gene calls are TRBV13 and TRBJ1-1; 9 bases are shared with TRBD1. Sequenced input: PBMCs or T cells enriched from blood (not recorded which). The receptor comes from a woman in her sixties or seventies who had recovered from COVID-19. In DNA, the CDR3 is TGTGCCAGCGGGGTACAGGGGGCGGACACTGAAGCTTTCTTT. It codes for CASGVQGADTEAFF.